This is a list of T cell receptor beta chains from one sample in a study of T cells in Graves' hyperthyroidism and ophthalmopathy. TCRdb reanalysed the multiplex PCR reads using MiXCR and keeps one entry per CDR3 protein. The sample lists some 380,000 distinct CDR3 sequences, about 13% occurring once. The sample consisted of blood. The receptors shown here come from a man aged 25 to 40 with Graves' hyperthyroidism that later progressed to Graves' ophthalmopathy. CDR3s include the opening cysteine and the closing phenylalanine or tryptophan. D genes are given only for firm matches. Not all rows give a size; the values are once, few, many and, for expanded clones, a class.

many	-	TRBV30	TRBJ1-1	CAWSVVGGTEAFF	TGTGCCTGGAGTGTAGTCGGCGGCACTGAAGCTTTCTTT
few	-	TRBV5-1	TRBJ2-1	CASSWGCNEQFF	TGCGCCAGCAGCTGGGGCTGCAATGAGCAGTTCTTC
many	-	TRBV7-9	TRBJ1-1	CASSARVTNTEAFF	TGTGCCAGCAGCGCCCGAGTTACGAACACTGAAGCTTTCTTT
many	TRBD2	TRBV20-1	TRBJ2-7	CSALGTSGGQDEQYF	TGCAGTGCTCTCGGGACTAGCGGGGGGCAAGACGAGCAGTACTTC
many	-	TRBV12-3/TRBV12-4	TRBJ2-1	CASSWVGNEQFF	TGTGCCAGCAGTTGGGTGGGGAATGAGCAGTTCTTC
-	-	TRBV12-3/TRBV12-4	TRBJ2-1	CASSQGPTNEQFF	TGTGCCAGCAGCCAAGGACCGACCAATGAGCAGTTCTTC
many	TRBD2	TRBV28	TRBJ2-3	CASSSGGSTDTQYF	TGTGCCAGCAGTTCGGGGGGGAGCACAGATACGCAGTATTTT
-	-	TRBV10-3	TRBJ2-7	CAIQQESYEQYF	TGTGCCATCCAGCAGGAGTCCTACGAGCAGTACTTC
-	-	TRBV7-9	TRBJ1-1	CASSTAGTEAFF	TGTGCCAGCAGCACGGCTGGGACTGAAGCTTTCTTT
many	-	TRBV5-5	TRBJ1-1	CASSLHEITEAFF	TGTGCCAGCAGCTTACACGAGATCACTGAAGCTTTCTTT
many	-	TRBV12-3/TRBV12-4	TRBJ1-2	CASRDRRLIYTF	TGTGCCAGCAGAGACAGACGCTTGATCTACACCTTC